These 10 T cell receptor beta chains were sequenced from one sample in a study of T cell responses to AZD1222 COVID-19 vaccine. The repertoire was sequenced with immunoSEQ multiplex PCR; TCRdb's copy has only in-frame clones and lacks some. The sample has under 150,000 clones, less than 90% seen once; the top ten hold 2.4%. The material was peripheral blood, obtained on day 0 of AZD1222 vaccination. The receptors were sampled from an adult in good health.

This clone is labeled as medium-sized. This chain joins TRBV14 and TRBJ1-2; 7 positions match TRBD1. J gave up 5 bases and V 1 base, and 10 bases lay outside the gene matches. The CDR3 spans 16 residues. CDR1 and CDR2 (germline): SGHDN, FVKESK. The CDR3 sequence is CASSQGQGIGKYGYTF. DNA for the CDR3: TGTGCCAGCAGCCAAGGACAGGGAATCGGAAAGTATGGCTACACCTTC.

As regards this clone: Sequence at one end of the junction differs from germline and may be a read error. The V and J genes are TRBV29-1 and TRBJ2-5, with D possibly TRBD1 on 5 matching bases. CDR1 and CDR2 from the germline V gene are SQVTM and ANQGSEA. The CDR3 is made up of 13 amino acids. CDR3 protein: CSVEGGARETQYF. For the CDR3, the DNA is TGCAGCGTGGAAGGTGGGGCGCGGGAGACCCAGTACTTC.

The genes are TRBV30 and TRBJ1-2; the D is unclear. Germline CDR1 and CDR2: GTSNPN and SVGIG (reference sequence). V dropped 7 bases and J dropped 7 bases, with 10 bases sitting between them. This CDR3 has 10 amino acids. CDR3 region: CASELSGYTF. CDR3 bases: TGTGCCTCGGAGCTCAGTGGCTACACCTTC. The complete variable domain, with remaining parts taken from reference TRBV30 and TRBJ1-2, reads SQTIHQWPATLVQPVGSPLSLECTVEGTSNPNLYWYRQAAGRGLQLLFYSVGIGQISSEVPQNLSASRPQDRQFILSSKKLLLSDSGFYLCASELSGYTFGSGTRLTVV.

In DNA, the CDR3 is TGTGCCAGTAGTGTCCAGACCCAGGCCTCCGGTGGCTACACCTTC. As protein: CASSVQTQASGGYTF. The chain joins TRBV19 to TRBJ1-2; D remains unclear. Germline lookup yields CDR1 LNHDA and CDR2 SQIVND (reference sequence). V was pared by 5 bases and J by 7 bases, with 20 bases between. CDR3 length: 15 amino acids.

This chain connects TRBV9 to TRBJ1-5; D possibly corresponds to TRBD1 (6 bases). V lost 5 bases, J lost 7 bases, and 16 bases lay in between. The CDR3 is 14 residues long. CDR1 and CDR2 from the germline V gene are SGDLS and YYNGEE. CDR3 residues: CASSSQGVGQPQHF. The CDR3 nucleotides read TGTGCCAGCAGTTCACAGGGAGTAGGACAGCCCCAGCATTTT.

The chain combines TRBV15 with TRBJ2-1; D may be TRBD2 (6 bases). The germline V gene has CDR1 LNHNV and CDR2 YYDKDF (reference sequence). CDR3 length equals 15 residues. The ends were cut back, 2 bases at V and 4 bases at J, with 12 bases in the middle. The CDR3 DNA reads as TGTGCCACCAGCAGAACACGGGGACTTTACAATGAGCAGTTCTTC. Translated: CATSRTRGLYNEQFF.

The J gene is TRBJ1-5, the V gene TRBV3-1 (or the pseudogene TRBV3-2); no definite D call. V shed 0 bases and J shed 3 bases, with 6 bases lying between them. CDR3 length: 14 residues. The germline gives CDR1 LGHDT, CDR2 YNNKEL (reference sequence). This CDR3 is CASSQDVTNQPQHF. The CDR3 DNA is TGTGCCAGCAGCCAAGATGTCACCAATCAGCCCCAGCATTTT.

The chain combines TRBV28 with TRBJ2-7, with unresolved D. Germline lookup yields CDR1 MDHEN and CDR2 SYDVKM. This CDR3 comprises 13 residues. Trimming took off 8 bases at V and 3 bases at J, with 14 bases between the two ends. The CDR3 region is CASGVPWGYEQYF. The CDR3 DNA sequence: TGTGCCAGCGGAGTCCCCTGGGGCTACGAGCAGTACTTC.

This rearrangement joins TRBV2 to TRBJ1-5, with D possibly TRBD1 on 6 matching bases. Germline V gene sequence: CDR1 SNHLY, CDR2 FYNNEI. Between the trimmed V and J ends, which lost 6 bases and 4 bases, there was a span of 16 bases. CDR3 length: 15 amino acids. CDR3 sequence (DNA): TGTGCCAGCAGGGCAGGGGTCTCAGGAAATCAGCCCCAGCATTTT. As protein: CASRAGVSGNQPQHF.

The genes are TRBV28 and TRBJ1-3; no clear D. Trimming shortened V by 5 bases and J by 0 bases, and 11 bases separated the two germline ends. Germline lookup yields CDR1 MDHEN and CDR2 SYDVKM. This CDR3 spans 15 amino acids. The CDR3 reads CASSPRLTSGNTIYF. As DNA, the CDR3 is TGTGCCAGCAGTCCGCGGTTGACCTCTGGAAACACCATATATTTT. Combining the CDR3 with reference TRBV28 and TRBJ1-3 gives the whole variable domain DVKVTQSSRYLVKRTGEKVFLECVQDMDHENMFWYRQDPGLGLRLIYFSYDVKMKEKGDIPEGYSVSREKKERFSLILESASTNQTSMYLCASSPRLTSGNTIYFGEGSWLTVV.